Sequencing of this T cell receptor beta chain was carried out in a study of T cell responses to AZD1222 COVID-19 vaccine (TCRdb year 2021). Context from the whole study: Because spike-specific TCR depth and breadth did not differ between the two schedules, AZD1222 recipients who got a second dose at roughly 4 weeks were pooled with those who got a second dose at roughly 12 weeks. A total of under 250 trial participants underwent TCR sequencing, of whom about 200 had received two doses of AZD1222 and approximately 26 had received two doses of the MenACWY control vaccine. Enrollment into the trials was organized by age into subgroups of 18-55, 56-69 and 70-plus years, and those subgroups contained roughly 150, 30 and 60 TCR-sequenced participants, respectively. General study outcomes and caveats: Nearly half of unique spike-specific TCRs reportedly recognized epitopes outside regions mutated in the B.1.351 and B.1.1.7 variants. Vaccine-associated CD4 TCRs spanned the whole spike protein, with dominant responses in regions 160-218 and 743-854. Conclusions about previously exposed vaccinees are limited, since just 5 or 6 AZD1222 recipients were seropositive for SARS-CoV-2 at baseline. After two AZD1222 doses, spike-specific TCR breadth and depth were significantly higher than at day 0 and than in MenACWY recipients. The 56-69-year group was small, and its depth increase did not reach significance, likely because of low power. Participants were mostly white British and included more females than males, and it was suggested by the authors that clonal diversity may have been underestimated. Because no samples from the day 14 peak response were available, repertoires could be characterized only after the peak T cell response.

The CDR3 regions of human TCRbeta chains were subjected to immunosequencing. Per the source publication's procedure: TCRs in the repertoires were compared against a reference library of SARS-CoV-2-specific TCRs that had been generated with the MIRA antigen-specificity platform. Breadth was defined as the fraction of unique TCRs that were SARS-CoV-2-associated, and depth was defined as the fraction of total T cells that were SARS-CoV-2-associated. Using the MIRA data, every spike-specific TCR was mapped to the spike region that the TCR reacted to and assigned to either a CD4 or a CD8 class. Log10-transformed breadth and depth values were compared by one-way ANOVA with Sidak's multiple comparisons tests. The table was pulled from immuneACCESS by TCRdb, which kept in-frame rearrangements only. Such tables lose some clones; where checked, under half of the loss comes from unresolved V genes, and the rest has no known cause. V and J calls and clone size are copied from that table; D and trimming were computed from the DNA. The sample data list some 130,000 clones, and roughly nine tenths of these were observed just once. In total, the top ten clones hold roughly 6.3% of the sample.

This clone was seen only a few times. Its target antigen remains unknown. No base quality values were provided; no much bigger clone lies one nucleotide off. This specimen's time point label, per the study, means: baseline before first vaccination. Vaccinee samples came from UK trials COV001 and COV002, including a single-blind randomized controlled phase 2/3 trial of AZD1222 (ChAdOx1 nCoV-19) in healthy adults. Trial participant PBMC samples were collected at day 0 and day 28 after the second dose for TCRbeta chain sequencing. According to the germline V gene (reference sequence), CDR1 reads SEHNR and CDR2 reads FQNEAQ. Taken from cysteine to phenylalanine, the CDR3 has 14 residues. The retained sequence is limited to the CDR3, 42 bases, with the frame set at the first base. V loses 5 bases of germline sequence and J loses 4 bases, and the interval between the two ends is 12 bases.

Material: peripheral blood, obtained on day 0 of AZD1222 vaccination. The receptor's source is an adult in good health. This sequence uses TRBV7-9 and TRBJ1-5, with no confident D gene call. The CDR3 protein sequence reads: CASSRAGSNQPQHF. The nucleotides read TGTGCCAGCAGCCGCGCAGGTTCGAATCAGCCCCAGCATTTT.